The sequence of this TCR beta chain was determined in a study of a mutant IDH1 vaccine in newly diagnosed glioma. Study-wide context: Treated patients had a mean age of about 44 years and a roughly 60% male, roughly 40% female split. Therapy received beforehand was radiotherapy, temozolomide, or both, with most patients given both.

Details on this clone: Its specificity is not known.

Trimming shortened V by 0 bases and J by 0 bases, and 6 bases separated the two germline ends. Germline CDR1 is SGHRS and CDR2 is YFSETQ. This CDR3 has 15 amino acids. As to time point: baseline, week 1 (first vaccination visit). As to treatment: pre-vaccination baseline after standard-of-care therapy. Sequencing was performed with immunoSEQ multiplex PCR; in TCRdb, only in-frame clones are kept and a portion is missing. This table has tens of thousands of clones, over 70% appearing once. General study points: Top-clonotype changes in peripheral T cells seemed unrelated to pseudoprogression. Vaccination elicited immune responses in around 92% of patients.

The sequences come from PBMCs, collected from a glioma patient treated with radiotherapy, temozolomide or both. The chain recombines TRBV5-1 with TRBJ2-2; unclear D gene. The receptor comes from a man aged 25-40 years with glioma. The DNA of the CDR3 is TGCGCCAGCAGCTTGGGATATACGAACACCGGGGAGCTGTTTTTT. Encoded protein: CASSLGYTNTGELFF. Looking up the rest from reference TRBV5-1 and TRBJ2-2 gives the full variable domain: KAGVTQTPRYLIKTRGQQVTLSCSPISGHRSVSWYQQTPGQGLQFLFEYFSETQRNKGNFPGRFSGRQFSNSRSEMNVSTLELGDSALYLCASSLGYTNTGELFFGEGSRLTVL.